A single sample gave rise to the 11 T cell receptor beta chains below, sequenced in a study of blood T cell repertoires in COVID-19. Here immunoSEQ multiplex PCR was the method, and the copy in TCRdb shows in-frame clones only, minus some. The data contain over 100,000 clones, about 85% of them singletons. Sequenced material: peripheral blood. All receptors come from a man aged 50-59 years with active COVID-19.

The CDR3 sequence is CASSPSEDQPQHF. For the CDR3, the DNA is TGTGCCAGCTCACCTAGCGAGGATCAGCCCCAGCATTTT. V usage is TRBV18 and J usage is TRBJ1-5, with D unresolved. The CDR3 has 13 amino acids. Germline loops: CDR1 KGHSH, CDR2 LQKENI. With 3 bases removed from V and 5 bases from J, the gap between germline ends came to 8 bases.

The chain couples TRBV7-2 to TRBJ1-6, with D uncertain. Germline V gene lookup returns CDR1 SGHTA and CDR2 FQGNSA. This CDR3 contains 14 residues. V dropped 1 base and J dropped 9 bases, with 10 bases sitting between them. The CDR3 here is CASSLGGYRSPLHF. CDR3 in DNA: TGTGCCAGCAGCTTAGGAGGGTACCGTTCACCCCTCCACTTT.

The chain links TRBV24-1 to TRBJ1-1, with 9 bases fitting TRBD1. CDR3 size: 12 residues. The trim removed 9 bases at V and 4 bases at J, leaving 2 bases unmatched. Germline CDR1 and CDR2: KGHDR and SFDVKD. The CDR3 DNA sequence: TGTGCCACCGGGGACAGGGTCACTGAAGCTTTCTTT. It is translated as CATGDRVTEAFF.

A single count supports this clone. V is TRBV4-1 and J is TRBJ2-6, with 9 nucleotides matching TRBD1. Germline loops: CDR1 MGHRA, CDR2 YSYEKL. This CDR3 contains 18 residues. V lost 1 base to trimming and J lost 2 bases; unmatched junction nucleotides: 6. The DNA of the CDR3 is TGCGCCAGCAGCCAAGTACAGGGGGCGCCGGCTGGGGCCAACGTCCTGACTTTC. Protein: CASSQVQGAPAGANVLTF.

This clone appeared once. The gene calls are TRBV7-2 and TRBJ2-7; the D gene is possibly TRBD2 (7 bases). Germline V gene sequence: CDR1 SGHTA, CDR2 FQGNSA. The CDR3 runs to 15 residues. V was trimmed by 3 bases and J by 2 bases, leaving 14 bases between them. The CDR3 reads CASSLGGGGPYEQYF. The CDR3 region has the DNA TGTGCCAGCAGCTTGGGCGGGGGCGGCCCCTACGAGCAGTACTTC.

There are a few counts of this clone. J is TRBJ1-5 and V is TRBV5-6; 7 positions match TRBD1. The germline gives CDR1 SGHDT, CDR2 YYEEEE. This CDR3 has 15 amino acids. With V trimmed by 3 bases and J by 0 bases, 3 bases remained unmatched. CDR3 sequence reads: CASSSRTGSNQPQHF. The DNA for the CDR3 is TGTGCCAGCAGCTCGCGGACAGGTAGCAATCAGCCCCAGCATTTT.

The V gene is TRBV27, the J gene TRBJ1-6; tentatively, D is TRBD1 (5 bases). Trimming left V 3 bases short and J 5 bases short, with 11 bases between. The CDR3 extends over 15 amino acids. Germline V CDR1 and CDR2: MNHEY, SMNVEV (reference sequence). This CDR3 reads CASSFRQGNNSPLHF. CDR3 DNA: TGTGCCAGCAGTTTCCGGCAGGGTAATAATTCACCCCTCCACTTT.

CDR3 bases: TGTGCCAGCAGCTCCATTGACTTAAGATATGGCTACACCTTC. Protein: CASSSIDLRYGYTF. The V and J genes are TRBV11-2 and TRBJ1-2, with D unclear. The CDR3 sequence is 14 residues long. From germline, CDR1 is SGHAT and CDR2 FQNNGV. V was pared by 4 bases and J by 5 bases, with 14 bases between.

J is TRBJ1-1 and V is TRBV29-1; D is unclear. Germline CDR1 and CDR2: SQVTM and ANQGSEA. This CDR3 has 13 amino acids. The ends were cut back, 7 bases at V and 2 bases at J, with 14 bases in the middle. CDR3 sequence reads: CSAGGAVNTEAFF. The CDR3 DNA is TGCAGCGCCGGCGGTGCGGTTAACACTGAAGCTTTCTTT.

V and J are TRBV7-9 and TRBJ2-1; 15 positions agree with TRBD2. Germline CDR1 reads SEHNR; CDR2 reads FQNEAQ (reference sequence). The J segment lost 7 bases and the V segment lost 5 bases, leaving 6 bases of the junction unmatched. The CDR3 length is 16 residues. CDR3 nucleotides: TGTGCCAGCAGCCCCGCCGGGACTAGCGGGAGGAATGAGCAGTTCTTC. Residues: CASSPAGTSGRNEQFF.

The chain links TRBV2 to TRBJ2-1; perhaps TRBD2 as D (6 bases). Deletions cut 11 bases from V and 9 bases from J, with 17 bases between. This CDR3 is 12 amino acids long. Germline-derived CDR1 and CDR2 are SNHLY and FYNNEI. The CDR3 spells CARIAVGGEQFF. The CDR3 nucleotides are TGTGCCCGCATAGCGGTGGGAGGTGAGCAGTTCTTC. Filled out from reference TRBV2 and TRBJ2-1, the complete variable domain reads EPEVTQTPSHQVTQMGQEVILRCVPISNHLYFYWYRQILGQKVEFLVSFYNNEISEKSEIFDDQFSVERPDGSNFTLKIRSTKLEDSAMYFCARIAVGGEQFFGPGTRLTVL.